Shown below are 22 T cell receptor beta chains from a single sample sequenced in a study of human T cells and chemical hapten exposure. Time point given: pre-sensitization, week 0. Treatment denoted: therapeutic diphenylcyclopropenone sensitization with weekly scalp DPC. TCRdb passed the RACE reads through MiXCR, listing each CDR3 protein once. The sample has 250,000 to 300,000 distinct CDR3 sequences, 7.7% seen once. Material: whole blood, obtained in connection with sensitization to the hapten diphenylcyclopropenone (DPC). Source of these receptors: a man younger than 35 with alopecia areata. Some clones in this sample may be carry-over from other donors' samples.

This clonotype occurred many times. V gene TRBV27 combines with J gene TRBJ1-5, with a weak D call TRBD1 (5 bases). CDR3 size: 14 residues. The ends were cut back, 3 bases at V and 2 bases at J, with 8 bases in the middle. From germline, CDR1 is MNHEY and CDR2 SMNVEV (reference sequence). CDR3 DNA: TGTGCCAGCAGTTTTCTGACAGGCAATCAGCCCCAGCATTTT. This translates into CASSFLTGNQPQHF.

The sample holds a few counts of this clonotype. The rearrangement links TRBV7-9 to TRBJ2-5; TRBD2 is a possible D gene (6 bases). Germline CDR1 SEHNR, CDR2 FQNEAQ (reference sequence). The ends were cut back, 5 bases at V and 2 bases at J, with 18 bases in the middle. The CDR3 is made up of 16 amino acids. The CDR3 sequence: CASSRRLVKAQETQYF. The CDR3, as DNA: TGTGCCAGCAGCCGACGACTAGTGAAGGCACAAGAGACCCAGTACTTC.

This clonotype was observed a handful of times. The chain is built from TRBV28 and TRBJ2-3; 7 nucleotides align to TRBD2. CDR3 length: 16 residues. V was pared by 4 bases and J by 2 bases, with 9 bases of the junction left unmatched. The germline CDR1 and CDR2 sequences are MDHEN and SYDVKM. The CDR3 loop is CASSWEAGPPTDTQYF. The CDR3 DNA is TGTGCCAGCAGTTGGGAAGCGGGGCCACCCACAGATACGCAGTATTTT.

The genes are TRBV5-1 and TRBJ1-6, with 10 bases aligning to TRBD1. Unmatched junction bases numbered 5, after V lost 7 bases and J lost 7 bases. Germline CDR1 and CDR2: SGHRS and YFSETQ. The CDR3 totals 14 residues. Written as DNA, the CDR3 is TGCGCCAGCGGACAGGGGGTCGCCAATTCACCCCTCCACTTT. It translates to CASGQGVANSPLHF. The whole variable domain, filled in from reference TRBV5-1 and TRBJ1-6, reads KAGVTQTPRYLIKTRGQQVTLSCSPISGHRSVSWYQQTPGQGLQFLFEYFSETQRNKGNFPGRFSGRQFSNSRSEMNVSTLELGDSALYLCASGQGVANSPLHFGNGTRLTVT.

This clonotype was detected only once. At one end the junction does not follow the germline gene, possibly because of a read error. The genes are TRBV20-1 and TRBJ1-1; 7 positions match TRBD1. Germline CDR1 and CDR2: DFQATT and SNEGSKA (reference sequence). This CDR3 region has 13 residues. The CDR3 spells CGAIRDRNTEAFF. Written as DNA, the CDR3 is TGCGGTGCTATTAGGGACAGAAACACTGAAGCTTTCTTT.

The chain carries TRBV5-1 and TRBJ2-1, with TRBD2 as a possible D gene (5 bases). Germline V gene lookup returns CDR1 SGHRS and CDR2 YFSETQ. Trimming took 6 bases from V and 8 from J, leaving 21 bases between them. The CDR3 loop spans 15 amino acids. CDR3 DNA: TGCGCCAGCAAATTAGGACTCGCCCTGGGCGATGAGCAGTTCTTC. Its protein product is CASKLGLALGDEQFF.

The V call is TRBV7-9, the J call TRBJ2-7; 10 nucleotides line up with TRBD1. CDR1 is SEHNR, CDR2 FQNEAQ, per germline (reference sequence). The length of the CDR3 is 14 residues. Germline trimming cut 5 bases from V and 2 bases from J; bases unmatched to any gene: 3. CDR3 DNA: TGTGCCAGCAGCCTGGGACAGGGGACCTACGAGCAGTACGTC. It codes for CASSLGQGTYEQYV.

The chain joins TRBV5-1 to TRBJ2-3, with TRBD1 matching 7 bases. Trimming at V came to 4 bases and at J to 2 bases, leaving 10 bases not matched to a gene. This CDR3 is 16 amino acids long. Germline-derived CDR1 and CDR2 are SGHRS and YFSETQ. The CDR3 region has the DNA TGCGCCAGCAGCCCCCCAGCAGGGGGTACCACAGATACGCAGTATTTT. It translates to CASSPPAGGTTDTQYF.

The chain is built from TRBV25-1 and TRBJ2-3; perhaps TRBD2 as D (5 bases). The V and J ends lost 1 base and 0 bases respectively, with 11 bases between them. Germline V gene lookup returns CDR1 MGHDK and CDR2 SYGVNS. This CDR3 is 16 amino acids long. As DNA, the CDR3 is TGTGCCAGCAGTGAATCTCGCAGGACTAGCACAGATACGCAGTATTTT. Its translation is CASSESRRTSTDTQYF. The full variable domain, rest sourced from reference TRBV25-1 and TRBJ2-3, is EADIYQTPRYLVIGTGKKITLECSQTMGHDKMYWYQQDPGMELHLIHYSYGVNSTEKGDLSSESTVSRIRTEHFPLTLESARPSHTSQYLCASSESRRTSTDTQYFGPGTRLTVL.

This clonotype has a single count. The rearrangement joins TRBV6-5 to TRBJ2-3; possible D gene TRBD1, 5 bases. Germline V gene lookup returns CDR1 MNHEY and CDR2 SVGAGI. The V end was cut by 3 bases, the J end by 1 base, with 11 bases between. CDR3 length: 15 residues. The CDR3 loop reads CASSYSRQRTDTQYF. The CDR3, as DNA: TGTGCCAGCAGTTATTCGCGACAGCGCACAGATACGCAGTATTTT.

The chain carries TRBV29-1 and TRBJ1-1; weak D call: TRBD1 (6 bases). The CDR3 is 16 residues long. Germline V lookup: CDR1 SQVTM, CDR2 ANQGSEA. V dropped 0 bases and J dropped 0 bases, with 14 bases sitting between them. The DNA for the CDR3 is TGCAGCGTTGAAGATCTTGGGGGCCTCATGAACACTGAAGCTTTCTTT. It translates to CSVEDLGGLMNTEAFF.

V and J are TRBV6-2 or TRBV6-3 and TRBJ1-1; no clear D gene. CDR3 size: 14 residues. The germline V and J ends were trimmed by 6 bases and 6 bases, with 17 bases remaining between them. The germline V gene has CDR1 MNHEY and CDR2 SVGEGT. As DNA, the CDR3 is TGTGCCAGCAGGTCCGGTCTCGGGCCCCCTGAAGCTTTCTTT. Protein product: CASRSGLGPPEAFF.

The genes are TRBV5-1 and TRBJ2-5; D uncertain. CDR3 size: 15 residues. Germline assignment: CDR1 SGHRS and CDR2 YFSETQ. The ends were cut back, 0 bases at V and 2 bases at J, with 11 bases in the middle. The CDR3 bases are TGCGCCAGCAGCTTGGGGTTATCCACACAAGAGACCCAGTACTTC. Protein sequence: CASSLGLSTQETQYF.

This clonotype was counted between two and nine times. This chain connects TRBV9 to TRBJ2-1; 8 bases fit TRBD2. The CDR3 has 16 residues. Trimming removed 3 bases from V and 0 bases from J; junction bases left unmatched: 5. From germline, CDR1 is SGDLS and CDR2 YYNGEE. The CDR3 spells CASSGREASSYNEQFF. CDR3 in DNA: TGTGCCAGCAGCGGGCGGGAGGCGAGCTCCTACAATGAGCAGTTCTTC.

V and J are TRBV7-9 and TRBJ2-7; no reliable D call. Per the germline V gene, CDR1 is SEHNR and CDR2 is FQNEAQ (reference sequence). V shed 3 bases and J shed 2 bases, with 23 bases lying between them. The CDR3 runs 18 residues. CDR3 DNA sequence: TGTGCCAGCAGCTTTTTTTACAGTTTGAGGCGCCGGGCCTACGAGCAGTACGTC. Amino acid sequence: CASSFFYSLRRRAYEQYV.

This clonotype was recorded many times. The chain employs TRBV20-1 and TRBJ1-6; D ambiguous. The CDR3 sequence is 14 residues long. Trimming pared 2 bases from V and 10 bases from J, leaving 15 bases between. Per germline, CDR1 DFQATT and CDR2 SNEGSKA (reference sequence). The CDR3 nucleotides are TGCAGTGCTAGATCCGGCAGCGCCGGCTCACCCCTCCACTTT. Amino acid sequence: CSARSGSAGSPLHF.

This clonotype occurred a few times. The J gene is TRBJ2-5, the V gene TRBV7-2, with 7 bases matching TRBD1. The CDR3 runs to 13 residues. Germline assignment: CDR1 SGHTA and CDR2 FQGNSA. The junction had 4 bases not matched to a gene; V was cut back by 6 bases and J by 3 bases. CDR3 protein: CASSIDREETQYF. The CDR3 DNA reads as TGTGCCAGCAGTATCGACAGGGAAGAGACCCAGTACTTC. Drawing the rest from reference TRBV7-2 and TRBJ2-5, the complete variable domain is GAGVSQSPSNKVTEKGKDVELRCDPISGHTALYWYRQSLGQGLEFLIYFQGNSAPDKSGLPSDRFSAERTGGSVSTLTIQRTQQEDSAVYLCASSIDREETQYFGPGTRLLVL.

This clonotype was recorded a few times. The J gene is TRBJ1-1, the V gene TRBV11-3, with 10 bases that match TRBD1. This CDR3 is built from 15 residues. The J segment lost 4 bases and the V segment lost 1 base, leaving 3 bases of the junction unmatched. In germline, CDR1 is SGHNT, CDR2 YENEEA. The CDR3 coding sequence is TGTGCCAGCAGCTTAGGACAGGGGGCCGGCACTGAAGCTTTCTTT. Residues: CASSLGQGAGTEAFF.

The table lists this clonotype with many counts. This sequence joins TRBV5-6 and TRBJ2-7, with TRBD2 matching 8 bases. This CDR3 has 15 residues. The V segment lost 3 bases and the J segment 3 bases; nucleotides outside the gene matches: 8. CDR1 and CDR2 (germline): SGHDT, YYEEEE. The CDR3 DNA is TGTGCCAGCAGCTCCACTCAGCGGGGGTTCTACGAGCAGTACTTC. Translated: CASSSTQRGFYEQYF.

This clonotype came up once. The genes are TRBV2 and TRBJ2-3; 11 bases fit TRBD2. CDR3 length: 15 amino acids. Trimming at V came to 3 bases and at J to 3 bases, leaving 2 bases not matched to a gene. From germline, CDR1 is SNHLY and CDR2 FYNNEI. The DNA of the CDR3 is TGTGCCAGCAGTGATGGGACTAGCGGAACAGATACGCAGTATTTT. This gives the protein CASSDGTSGTDTQYF.

The CDR3 nucleotides read TGTGCCAGCTCACTATCGGACAGGGGACATGGCTACACCTTC. Translated: CASSLSDRGHGYTF. The chain is built from TRBV18 and TRBJ1-2, with TRBD1 matching 9 bases. The CDR3 is 14 amino acids. CDR1 is KGHSH and CDR2 is LQKENI in the germline V gene. The V segment lost 4 bases and the J segment 6 bases; nucleotides outside the gene matches: 6.

This chain connects TRBV6-2 or TRBV6-3 to TRBJ2-7; 11 bases match TRBD2. Germline V gene data show CDR1 as MNHEY and CDR2 as SVGEGT. The CDR3 is 16 residues long. Trimming took 5 bases from V and 3 from J; bases not matched to a gene: 9. The CDR3 DNA reads TGTGCCAGCAGTCCTCCGACTAGCGGGGAGATCTACGAGCAGTACTTC. Translation: CASSPPTSGEIYEQYF.